This T cell receptor beta chain is from a study of regulatory T cells in long-lasting Graves disease. At the level of the study: Antithyroid drug intake by newly diagnosed Graves' patients had lasted under 3 months.

The table lists this clonotype with many counts. Trimming pared 0 bases from V and 4 bases from J, leaving 7 bases between. Germline V gene data show CDR1 as SGHAT and CDR2 as FQNNGV. The CDR3 length is 14 residues. As for time point: newly diagnosed GD, antithyroid drugs for less than 3 months. Making the TCR library involved RNA that had been extracted from PBMCs. To make TCR beta libraries, researchers used iRepertoire HTBI primers and Arm-PCR of CDR3 regions. Each CDR3 protein is one row after TCRdb ran MiXCR on the multiplex PCR reads. The data show about 450,000 distinct CDR3 sequences, about 15% seen once. A further study also used this sample, focusing on T cells in Graves' hyperthyroidism and ophthalmopathy. That source adds: Onset of ophthalmopathy came a median approximately 6 months after the model predicted it.

This TCR was sampled from a woman in her 30s with Graves disease. The sequences come from peripheral blood mononuclear cells (PBMCs), collected at new diagnosis, from a patient treated with antithyroid drugs. The chain is built from TRBV11-2 and TRBJ2-1; D remains ambiguous. CDR3 in DNA: TGTGCCAGCAGCTTAGATCCCCGTTACAATGAGCAGTTCTTC. Protein sequence: CASSLDPRYNEQFF.